This TCR beta chain appears in the sequencing data of a study of cytomegalovirus exposure and HLA in healthy donors. This CDR3 spans 16 amino acids. From germline, CDR1 is MNHEY and CDR2 SMNVEV (reference sequence). V shed 7 bases, J shed 2 bases, and the junction held 8 bases outside the gene matches. Vbeta (60) and Jbeta (13) primers were used in the PCR. Data came from immunoSEQ multiplex PCR; TCRdb stores just in-frame clones and leaves some out. The data show approximately 150,000 clones, 73% seen once. The sequence derives from a woman younger than 30 in good health and CMV-seronegative. Sequencing was done on a sample of PBMCs. The rearrangement uses TRBV27 and TRBJ2-6, with 7 bases aligning to TRBD2. The CDR3 DNA follows: TGTGCCAGCAAGCCGGGGGGAGGAGCTGGGGCCAACGTCCTGACTTTC. Translation: CASKPGGGAGANVLTF.